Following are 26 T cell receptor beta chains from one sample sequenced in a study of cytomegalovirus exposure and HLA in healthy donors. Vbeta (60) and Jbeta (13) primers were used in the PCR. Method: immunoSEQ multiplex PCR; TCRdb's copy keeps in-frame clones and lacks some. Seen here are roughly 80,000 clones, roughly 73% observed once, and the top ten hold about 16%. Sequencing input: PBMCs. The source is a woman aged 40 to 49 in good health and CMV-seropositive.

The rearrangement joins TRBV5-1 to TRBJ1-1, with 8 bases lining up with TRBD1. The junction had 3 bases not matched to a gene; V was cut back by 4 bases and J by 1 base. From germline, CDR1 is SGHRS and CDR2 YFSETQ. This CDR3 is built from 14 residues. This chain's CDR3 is CASSLGTGNTEAFF. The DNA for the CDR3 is TGCGCCAGCAGCCTCGGGACAGGGAACACTGAAGCTTTCTTT.

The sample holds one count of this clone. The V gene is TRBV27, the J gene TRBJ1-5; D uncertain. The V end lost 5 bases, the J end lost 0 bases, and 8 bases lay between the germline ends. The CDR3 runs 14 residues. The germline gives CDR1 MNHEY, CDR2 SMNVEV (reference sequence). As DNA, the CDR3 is TGTGCCAGCAGTCACGACAATAGCAATCAGCCCCAGCATTTT. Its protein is CASSHDNSNQPQHF.

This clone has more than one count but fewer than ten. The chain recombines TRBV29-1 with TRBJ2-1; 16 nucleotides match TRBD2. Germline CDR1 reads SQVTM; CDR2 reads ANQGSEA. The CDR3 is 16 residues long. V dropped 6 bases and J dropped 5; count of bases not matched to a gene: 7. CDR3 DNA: TGCAGCGTCAAAGGGACTAGCGGGAGGGCCGACAATGAGCAGTTCTTC. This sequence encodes CSVKGTSGRADNEQFF.

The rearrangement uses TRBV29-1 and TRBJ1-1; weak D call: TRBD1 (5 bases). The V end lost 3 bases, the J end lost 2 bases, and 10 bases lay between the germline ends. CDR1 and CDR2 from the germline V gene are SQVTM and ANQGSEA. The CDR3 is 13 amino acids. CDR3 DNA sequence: TGCAGCGTTGAGGGACTGACCAACACTGAAGCTTTCTTT. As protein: CSVEGLTNTEAFF.

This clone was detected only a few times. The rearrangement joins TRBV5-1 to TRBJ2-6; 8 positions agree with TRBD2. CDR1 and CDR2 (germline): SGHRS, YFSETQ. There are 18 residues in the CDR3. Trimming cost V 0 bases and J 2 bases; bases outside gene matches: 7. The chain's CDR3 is CASSLVGSGVTGANVLTF. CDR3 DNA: TGCGCCAGCAGCTTGGTTGGTAGCGGGGTCACTGGGGCCAACGTCCTGACTTTC.

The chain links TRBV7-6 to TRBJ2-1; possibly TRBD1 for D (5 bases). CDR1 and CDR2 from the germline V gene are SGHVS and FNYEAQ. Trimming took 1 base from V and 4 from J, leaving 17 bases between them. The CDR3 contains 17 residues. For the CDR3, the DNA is TGTGCCAGCAGCTTAGACGGCCAGGGCATTTATTACAATGAGCAGTTCTTC. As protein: CASSLDGQGIYYNEQFF. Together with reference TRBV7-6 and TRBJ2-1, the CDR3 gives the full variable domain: GAGVSQSPRYKVTKRGQDVALRCDPISGHVSLYWYRQALGQGPEFLTYFNYEAQQDKSGLPNDRFSAERPEGSISTLTIQRTEQRDSAMYRCASSLDGQGIYYNEQFFGPGTRLTVL.

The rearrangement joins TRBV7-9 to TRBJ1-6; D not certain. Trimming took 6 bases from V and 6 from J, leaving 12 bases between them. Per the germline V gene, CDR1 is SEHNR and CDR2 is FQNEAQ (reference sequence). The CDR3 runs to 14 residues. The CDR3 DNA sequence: TGTGCCAGCAGTACCGGAGGTCCTAATTCACCCCTCCACTTT. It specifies CASSTGGPNSPLHF.

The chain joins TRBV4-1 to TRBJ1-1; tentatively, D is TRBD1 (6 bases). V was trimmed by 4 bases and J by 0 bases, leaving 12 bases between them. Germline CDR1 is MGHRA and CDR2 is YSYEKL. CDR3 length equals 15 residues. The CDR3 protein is CASSLPTGLNTEAFF. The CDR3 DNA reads TGCGCCAGCAGCCTTCCTACAGGGTTGAACACTGAAGCTTTCTTT.

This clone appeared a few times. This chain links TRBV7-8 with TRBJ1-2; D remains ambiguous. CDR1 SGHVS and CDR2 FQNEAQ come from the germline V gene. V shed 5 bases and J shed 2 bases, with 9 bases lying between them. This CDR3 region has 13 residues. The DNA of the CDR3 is TGTGCCAGCAGCCCCTCGGGAAACTATGGCTACACCTTC. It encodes CASSPSGNYGYTF.

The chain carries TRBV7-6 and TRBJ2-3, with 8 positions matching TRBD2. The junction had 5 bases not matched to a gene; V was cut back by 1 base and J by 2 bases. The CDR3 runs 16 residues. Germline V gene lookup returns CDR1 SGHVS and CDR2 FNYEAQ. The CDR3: CASSLVQAGATDTQYF. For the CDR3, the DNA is TGTGCCAGCAGCTTAGTTCAAGCGGGAGCCACAGATACGCAGTATTTT.

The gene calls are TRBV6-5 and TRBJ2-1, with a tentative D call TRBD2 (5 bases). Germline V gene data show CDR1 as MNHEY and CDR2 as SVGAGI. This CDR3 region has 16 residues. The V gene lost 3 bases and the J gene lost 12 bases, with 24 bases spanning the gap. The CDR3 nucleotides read TGTGCCAGCAGTTATGGGCTAGCTGGAACGGCTCTTATGCAGTTCTTC. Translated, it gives CASSYGLAGTALMQFF.

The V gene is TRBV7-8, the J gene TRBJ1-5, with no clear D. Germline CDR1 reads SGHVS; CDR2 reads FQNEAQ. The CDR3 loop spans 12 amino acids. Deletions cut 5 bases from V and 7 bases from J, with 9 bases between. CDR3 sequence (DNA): TGTGCCAGCAGCCGCGGTGCGCAGCCCCAGCATTTT. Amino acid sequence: CASSRGAQPQHF.

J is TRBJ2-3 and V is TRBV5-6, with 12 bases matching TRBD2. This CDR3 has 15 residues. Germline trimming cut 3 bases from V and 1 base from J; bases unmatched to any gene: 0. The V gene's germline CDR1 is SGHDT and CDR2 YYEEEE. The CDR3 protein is CASSWTSGGTDTQYF. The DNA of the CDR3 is TGTGCCAGCAGCTGGACTAGCGGGGGCACAGATACGCAGTATTTT.

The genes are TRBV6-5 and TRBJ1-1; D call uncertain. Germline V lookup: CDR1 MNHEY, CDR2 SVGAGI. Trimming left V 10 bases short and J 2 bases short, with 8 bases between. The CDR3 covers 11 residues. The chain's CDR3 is CATHLNTEAFF. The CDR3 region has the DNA TGTGCCACCCATCTAAACACTGAAGCTTTCTTT.

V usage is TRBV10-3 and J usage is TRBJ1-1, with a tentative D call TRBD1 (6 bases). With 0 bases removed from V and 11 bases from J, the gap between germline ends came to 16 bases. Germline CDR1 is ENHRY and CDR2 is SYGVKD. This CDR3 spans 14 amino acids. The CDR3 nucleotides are TGTGCCATCAGTGAGTCGACAGGAAGAGATGACGCTTTCTTT. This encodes CAISESTGRDDAFF.

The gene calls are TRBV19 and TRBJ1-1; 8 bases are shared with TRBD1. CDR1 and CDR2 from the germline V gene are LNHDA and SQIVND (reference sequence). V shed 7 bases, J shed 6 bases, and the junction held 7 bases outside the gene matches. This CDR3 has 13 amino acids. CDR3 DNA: TGTGCCAGTAATCAGGGGGCCGGACCTGAAGCTTTCTTT. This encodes CASNQGAGPEAFF.

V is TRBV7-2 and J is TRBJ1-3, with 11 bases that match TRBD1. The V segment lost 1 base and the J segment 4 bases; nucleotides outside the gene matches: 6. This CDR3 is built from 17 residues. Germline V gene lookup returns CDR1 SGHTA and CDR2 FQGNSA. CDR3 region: CASSLGGTGGTGNTIYF. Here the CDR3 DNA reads TGTGCCAGCAGCTTAGGGGGGACAGGGGGAACGGGAAACACCATATATTTT.

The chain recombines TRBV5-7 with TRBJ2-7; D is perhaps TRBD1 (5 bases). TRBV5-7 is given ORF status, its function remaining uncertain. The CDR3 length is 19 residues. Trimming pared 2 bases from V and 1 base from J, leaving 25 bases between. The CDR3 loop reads CASSLGAIPLKGKSYEQYF. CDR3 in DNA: TGTGCCAGCAGCTTAGGGGCGATCCCCCTCAAGGGCAAATCCTACGAGCAGTACTTC.

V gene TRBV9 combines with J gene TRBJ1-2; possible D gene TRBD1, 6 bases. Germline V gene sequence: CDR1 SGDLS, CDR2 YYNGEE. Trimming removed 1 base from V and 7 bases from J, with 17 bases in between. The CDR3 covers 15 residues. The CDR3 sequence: CASSVQGRDIGGYTF. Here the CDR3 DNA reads TGTGCCAGCAGCGTACAGGGCAGGGACATTGGTGGCTACACCTTC.

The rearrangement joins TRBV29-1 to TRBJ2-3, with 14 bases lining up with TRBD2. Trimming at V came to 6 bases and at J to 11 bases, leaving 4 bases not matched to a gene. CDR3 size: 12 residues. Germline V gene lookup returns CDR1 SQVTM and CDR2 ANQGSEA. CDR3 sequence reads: CSVGTSGSVQYF. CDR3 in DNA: TGCAGCGTCGGGACTAGCGGGAGTGTGCAGTATTTT.

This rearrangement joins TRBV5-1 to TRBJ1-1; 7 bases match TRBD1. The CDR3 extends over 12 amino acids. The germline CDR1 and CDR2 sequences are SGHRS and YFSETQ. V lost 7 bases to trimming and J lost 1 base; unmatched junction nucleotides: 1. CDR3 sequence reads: CASGDRNTEAFF. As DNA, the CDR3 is TGCGCCAGCGGGGACAGGAACACTGAAGCTTTCTTT.

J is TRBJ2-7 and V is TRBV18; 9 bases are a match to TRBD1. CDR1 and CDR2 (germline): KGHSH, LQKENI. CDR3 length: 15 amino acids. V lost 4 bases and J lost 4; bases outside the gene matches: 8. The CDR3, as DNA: TGTGCCAGCTCACGCGGGACAGGGAACAATTACGAGCAGTACTTC. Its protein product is CASSRGTGNNYEQYF.

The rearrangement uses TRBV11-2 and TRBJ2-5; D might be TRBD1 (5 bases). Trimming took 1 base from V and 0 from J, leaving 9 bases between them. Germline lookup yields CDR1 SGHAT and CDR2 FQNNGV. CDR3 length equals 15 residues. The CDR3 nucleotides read TGTGCCAGCAGCTTAGGTGGGGCAGACCAAGAGACCCAGTACTTC. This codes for CASSLGGADQETQYF.

CDR3 in DNA: TGTGCCAGCAGTCCCTCTTTGAGATCAACTAATGAAAAACTGTTTTTT. It is translated as CASSPSLRSTNEKLFF. The chain links TRBV28 to TRBJ1-4, with unresolved D. V was cut by 5 bases and J by 0 bases, with 13 bases left in between. CDR1 and CDR2 from the germline V gene are MDHEN and SYDVKM. The CDR3 totals 16 residues.

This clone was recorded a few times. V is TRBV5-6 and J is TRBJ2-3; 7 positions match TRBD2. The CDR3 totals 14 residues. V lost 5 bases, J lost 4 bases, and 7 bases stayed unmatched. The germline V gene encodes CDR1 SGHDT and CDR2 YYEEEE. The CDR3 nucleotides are TGTGCCAGCAGACTGGGGGGGAGCTCAGATACGCAGTATTTT. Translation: CASRLGGSSDTQYF.

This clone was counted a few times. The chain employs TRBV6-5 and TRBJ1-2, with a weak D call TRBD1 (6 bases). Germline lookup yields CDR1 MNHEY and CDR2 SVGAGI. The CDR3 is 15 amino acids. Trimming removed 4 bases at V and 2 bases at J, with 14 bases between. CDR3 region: CASSLGAFGNYGYTF. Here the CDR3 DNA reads TGTGCCAGCAGTTTGGGGGCGTTTGGGAACTATGGCTACACCTTC.